The next 23 T cell receptor beta chains were all read from a single sample in a study of blood T cell repertoires in COVID-19. Clones were read by immunoSEQ multiplex PCR, and TCRdb kept only the in-frame ones, dropping some. The sample consists of under 300,000 clones, just over 85% of them appearing once. Material: peripheral blood. These receptors came from a woman between 25 and 40 years old with active or convalescent COVID-19.

The CDR3 DNA reads TGTGCCAGTGCGGACAGGGGAGGAATATCTGGGGCCAACGTCCTGACTTTC. As protein: CASADRGGISGANVLTF. This sequence joins TRBV19 and TRBJ2-6; 9 nucleotides line up with TRBD1. V was pared by 8 bases and J by 1 base, with 9 bases of the junction left unmatched. Germline CDR1 is LNHDA and CDR2 is SQIVND (reference sequence). The CDR3 loop spans 17 amino acids.

V is TRBV3-1 (or the pseudogene TRBV3-2) and J is TRBJ1-2, with D unresolved. Trimming took 4 bases from V and 1 from J, leaving 10 bases between them. The CDR3 has 14 amino acids. Germline CDR1 and CDR2: LGHDT and YNNKEL (reference sequence). Here the CDR3 reads CASSREGGNYGYTF. CDR3 nucleotide sequence: TGTGCCAGCAGCCGGGAGGGTGGTAACTATGGCTACACCTTC.

V and J are TRBV7-2 and TRBJ2-1, with 7 positions matching TRBD2. Germline-derived CDR1 and CDR2 are SGHTA and FQGNSA. There are 15 residues in the CDR3. Trimming at V came to 5 bases and at J to 4 bases, leaving 8 bases not matched to a gene. This chain's CDR3 is CASSPFGGGYNEQFF. The DNA of the CDR3 is TGTGCCAGCAGCCCCTTTGGGGGGGGATACAATGAGCAGTTCTTC.

The gene calls are TRBV7-2 and TRBJ1-3, with a possible D match to TRBD1 (5 bases). Trimming took 3 bases from V and 0 from J, leaving 12 bases between them. This CDR3 comprises 16 residues. Germline assignment: CDR1 SGHTA and CDR2 FQGNSA. The CDR3 loop reads CASSFGRVGSGNTIYF. CDR3 bases: TGTGCCAGCAGCTTCGGCAGGGTAGGCTCTGGAAACACCATATATTTT.

The chain is built from TRBV5-1 and TRBJ1-1; D is uncertain. The CDR3 has 11 residues. Germline lookup yields CDR1 SGHRS and CDR2 YFSETQ. The V end lost 3 bases, the J end lost 8 bases, and 8 bases lay between the germline ends. The chain's CDR3 is CASSSGEEAFF. In DNA, the CDR3 is TGCGCCAGCAGCTCCGGGGAAGAAGCTTTCTTT.

This clone came up once. The J gene is TRBJ2-5, the V gene TRBV2; unclear D gene. Deletions cut 6 bases from V and 3 bases from J, with 5 bases between. CDR3 size: 11 residues. Germline assignment: CDR1 SNHLY and CDR2 FYNNEI. The CDR3 coding sequence is TGTGCCAGCAGGCCGGAAGAGACCCAGTACTTC. Translated, it gives CASRPEETQYF.

J is TRBJ2-7 and V is TRBV20-1; D remains unclear. This CDR3 region has 11 residues. The V end lost 4 bases, the J end lost 0 bases, and 4 bases lay between the germline ends. Germline loops: CDR1 DFQATT, CDR2 SNEGSKA (reference sequence). This CDR3 reads CSATSSYEQYF. CDR3 DNA: TGCAGTGCTACTAGCTCCTACGAGCAGTACTTC.

The chain employs TRBV24-1 and TRBJ2-2; D call uncertain. V lost 10 bases, J lost 2 bases, and 7 bases lay in between. Germline V lookup: CDR1 KGHDR, CDR2 SFDVKD. The length of the CDR3 is 12 residues. The DNA for the CDR3 is TGTGCCACAGAACATAACACCGGGGAGCTGTTTTTT. This gives the protein CATEHNTGELFF.

There are a few counts of this clone. The chain combines TRBV4-2 with TRBJ2-2; D is ambiguous. Trimming removed 3 bases from V and 0 bases from J, with 5 bases in between. The CDR3 consists of 14 residues. Looked up from germline, CDR1 is LGHNA and CDR2 is YNFKEQ. CDR3 sequence (DNA): TGTGCCAGCAGCCAGGCCGCGAACACCGGGGAGCTGTTTTTT. It is translated as CASSQAANTGELFF.

The chain combines TRBV6-2 or TRBV6-3 with TRBJ2-5, with TRBD1 matching over 7 bases. Germline assignment: CDR1 MNHEY and CDR2 SVGEGT. V gave up 4 bases and J gave up 5 bases; unmatched junction bases: 7. This CDR3 comprises 14 residues. CDR3 nucleotides: TGTGCCAGCAGTTCTTACAGGGGCATGGAGACCCAGTACTTC. It is translated as CASSSYRGMETQYF.

This chain connects TRBV7-2 to TRBJ2-7; possibly TRBD2 for D (6 bases). The V end lost 5 bases, the J end lost 8 bases, and 16 bases lay between the germline ends. This CDR3 is built from 13 residues. The germline V gene has CDR1 SGHTA and CDR2 FQGNSA. The CDR3 nucleotides are TGTGCCAGCAGCCGTTACGGGACTTTCCAGCAGTACTTC. Residues: CASSRYGTFQQYF.

The CDR3, as DNA: TGTGCCAGTAGTATCCAGGGAGAGACCCAGTACTTC. Its translation: CASSIQGETQYF. V usage is TRBV19 and J usage is TRBJ2-5; the D gene is possibly TRBD1 (5 bases). The V end lost 3 bases, the J end lost 4 bases, and 6 bases lay between the germline ends. The germline CDR1 and CDR2 sequences are LNHDA and SQIVND (reference sequence). CDR3 length equals 12 residues.

As concerns this clone: The sample has other DNA sequences that encode this CDR3 too. V is TRBV12-3 or TRBV12-4 and J is TRBJ1-2, with 8 bases that match TRBD1. The J segment lost 5 bases and the V segment lost 5 bases, leaving 4 bases of the junction unmatched. This CDR3 has 13 residues. The chain's CDR3 is CASSLQGAYGYTF. CDR3 bases: TGTGCCAGCAGTCTTCAGGGGGCTTATGGCTACACCTTC.

This clone was counted between two and nine times. J is TRBJ2-1 and V is TRBV7-2; TRBD2 is a possible D gene (6 bases). The CDR3 runs to 15 residues. Germline V gene data show CDR1 as SGHTA and CDR2 as FQGNSA. V lost 0 bases, J lost 2 bases, and 8 bases lay in between. The CDR3 loop reads CASSLARGTYNEQFF. CDR3 DNA: TGTGCCAGCAGCTTAGCGCGGGGAACCTACAATGAGCAGTTCTTC. Variable domain in full (rest from reference TRBV7-2 and TRBJ2-1): GAGVSQSPSNKVTEKGKDVELRCDPISGHTALYWYRQSLGQGLEFLIYFQGNSAPDKSGLPSDRFSAERTGGSVSTLTIQRTQQEDSAVYLCASSLARGTYNEQFFGPGTRLTVL.

Here the CDR3 reads CAWSSGQGNTEAFF. Written as DNA, the CDR3 is TGTGCCTGGAGTTCAGGACAGGGTAACACTGAAGCTTTCTTT. The chain is built from TRBV30 and TRBJ1-1, with 8 bases fitting TRBD1. Germline CDR1 is GTSNPN and CDR2 is SVGIG (reference sequence). The CDR3 length is 14 residues. V dropped 2 bases and J dropped 2; count of bases not matched to a gene: 4.

In this sample, this clone turned up once. The chain uses TRBV5-1 and TRBJ2-5; D may be TRBD1 (5 bases). Germline lookup yields CDR1 SGHRS and CDR2 YFSETQ. V was clipped by 4 bases and J by 5 bases, with 15 bases between them. The CDR3 sequence is 14 residues long. The DNA for the CDR3 is TGCGCCAGCAGCCCTAGGGCGACAGCCGAGACCCAGTACTTC. Its protein product is CASSPRATAETQYF.

The chain employs TRBV28 and TRBJ1-2; no clear D gene. V was trimmed by 6 bases and J by 4 bases, leaving 6 bases between them. The CDR3 length is 11 residues. Germline assignment: CDR1 MDHEN and CDR2 SYDVKM. CDR3 nucleotides: TGTGCCAGCAGGGGCACCTATGGCTACACCTTC. Translation: CASRGTYGYTF.

The CDR3: CASSPGAGATSYEQYF. CDR3 nucleotide sequence: TGCGCCAGCAGCCCAGGAGCAGGGGCCACCTCCTACGAGCAGTACTTC. This chain joins TRBV5-1 and TRBJ2-7, with D tentatively TRBD1 (6 bases). V was shortened by 4 bases and J by 0 bases, with 17 bases between the two germline ends. The CDR3 loop spans 16 amino acids. CDR1 is SGHRS, CDR2 YFSETQ, per germline.

The chain joins TRBV7-2 to TRBJ1-1; no reliable D call. Germline CDR1 and CDR2: SGHTA and FQGNSA. This CDR3 spans 13 amino acids. Trimming removed 5 bases from V and 5 bases from J, with 12 bases in between. The CDR3 DNA reads TGTGCCAGCAGCCAGCAAGCGCGGACTGAAGCTTTCTTT. Its translation is CASSQQARTEAFF.

V is TRBV12-1 and J is TRBJ1-6; TRBD1 reflects the table's D call only, with no check against the DNA. TRBV12-1 is shown as a pseudogene. The CDR3 extends over 16 amino acids. CDR3 DNA: TGTGCCAGCAGCTGGCACCGACAGGGCTATAATTCACCCCTCCACTTT. Translation: CASSWHRQGYNSPLHF.

The chain recombines TRBV13 with TRBJ1-3; D might be TRBD1 (5 bases). This CDR3 contains 15 residues. CDR1 and CDR2 (germline): PRHDT, FYEKMQ (reference sequence). V lost 0 bases, J lost 2 bases, and 8 bases lay in between. CDR3 DNA: TGTGCCAGCAGCTTAGGCCGGGGGACTGGAAACACCATATATTTT. The encoded protein is CASSLGRGTGNTIYF. Together with reference TRBV13 and TRBJ1-3, the CDR3 gives the full variable domain: AAGVIQSPRHLIKEKRETATLKCYPIPRHDTVYWYQQGPGQDPQFLISFYEKMQSDKGSIPDRFSAQQFSDYHSELNMSSLELGDSALYFCASSLGRGTGNTIYFGEGSWLTVV.

There are a few counts of this clone. The DNA of the CDR3 is TGTGCCAGCAGCCCTCTGGGGACAGGATCGTATGGCTACACCTTC. Translated, it gives CASSPLGTGSYGYTF. The V call is TRBV5-4, the J call TRBJ1-2, with 8 bases fitting TRBD1. CDR3 length: 15 residues. Per germline, CDR1 SGHNT and CDR2 YYREEE (reference sequence). V lost 4 bases and J lost 5; bases outside the gene matches: 10.

The chain uses TRBV6-1 and TRBJ1-5; TRBD1 matches 8 bases. Germline lookup yields CDR1 MNHNS and CDR2 SASEGT. The J segment lost 0 bases and the V segment lost 3 bases, leaving 10 bases of the junction unmatched. The CDR3 spans 18 residues. The CDR3 spells CASSDGGQGTYSNQPQHF. CDR3 sequence (DNA): TGTGCCAGCAGTGATGGCGGACAGGGAACTTATAGCAATCAGCCCCAGCATTTT.